These 5 T cell receptor beta chains were all obtained from the same sample, sequenced in a study of PD-1 blockade in classical Hodgkin lymphoma. Profiled with immunoSEQ multiplex PCR; TCRdb holds only in-frame clones, not every one. The sample carries around 40,000 clones, 70% to 80% recorded once. Time point noted: cycle 4 day 1 (C4D1), after less than 7 weeks of nivolumab. Every patient experienced relapse after autologous stem cell transplantation, and brentuximab vedotin exposure varied. The material was peripheral blood mononuclear cells (PBMCs), obtained before the fourth cycle of nivolumab. These receptors came from a human donor with classical Hodgkin lymphoma.

This clone was counted a single time. The V and J genes are TRBV21-1 and TRBJ2-2; TRBD1 reflects the table's D call only, with no check against the DNA. TRBV21-1 is a known pseudogene. This CDR3 comprises 15 residues. The CDR3 spells CASSKEEGENGELFF. The CDR3 DNA reads as TGTGCCAGCAGCAAAGAAGAGGGGGAGAACGGGGAGCTGTTTTTT.

The CDR3 DNA sequence: TGTGCCAGCAGTGAACGTCCGCCCGTCGAATTCTTT. Translating gives CASSERPPVEFF. The rearrangement uses TRBV6-1 and TRBJ1-1, with unresolved D. Trimming took 2 bases from V and 14 from J, leaving 15 bases between them. CDR1 MNHNS and CDR2 SASEGT come from the germline V gene. CDR3 length: 12 residues.

This chain links TRBV19 with TRBJ1-2; possible D gene TRBD1, 6 bases. CDR1 LNHDA and CDR2 SQIVND come from the germline V gene (reference sequence). V was pared by 7 bases and J by 6 bases, with 18 bases between. The CDR3 consists of 14 residues. The CDR3 protein is CASTQRGTPNGYTF. The CDR3 region has the DNA TGTGCCAGTACCCAACGAGGGACACCGAATGGCTACACCTTC.

The chain is built from TRBV19 and TRBJ1-5; D is unclear. CDR1 LNHDA and CDR2 SQIVND come from the germline V gene (reference sequence). The CDR3 contains 14 residues. V lost 1 base and J 6 bases, leaving 10 bases between the germline ends. The CDR3 sequence: CASSIGEGSQPQHF. The CDR3 DNA reads as TGTGCCAGTAGTATAGGAGAGGGAAGTCAGCCCCAGCATTTT.

V is TRBV6-5 and J is TRBJ2-3, with TRBD2 matching over 12 bases. From germline, CDR1 is MNHEY and CDR2 SVGAGI. The V segment lost 6 bases and the J segment 4 bases; nucleotides outside the gene matches: 2. There are 14 residues in the CDR3. Written as DNA, the CDR3 is TGTGCCAGCAGGAGACTAGCGGGGGCAGATACGCAGTATTTT. Residues: CASRRLAGADTQYF.